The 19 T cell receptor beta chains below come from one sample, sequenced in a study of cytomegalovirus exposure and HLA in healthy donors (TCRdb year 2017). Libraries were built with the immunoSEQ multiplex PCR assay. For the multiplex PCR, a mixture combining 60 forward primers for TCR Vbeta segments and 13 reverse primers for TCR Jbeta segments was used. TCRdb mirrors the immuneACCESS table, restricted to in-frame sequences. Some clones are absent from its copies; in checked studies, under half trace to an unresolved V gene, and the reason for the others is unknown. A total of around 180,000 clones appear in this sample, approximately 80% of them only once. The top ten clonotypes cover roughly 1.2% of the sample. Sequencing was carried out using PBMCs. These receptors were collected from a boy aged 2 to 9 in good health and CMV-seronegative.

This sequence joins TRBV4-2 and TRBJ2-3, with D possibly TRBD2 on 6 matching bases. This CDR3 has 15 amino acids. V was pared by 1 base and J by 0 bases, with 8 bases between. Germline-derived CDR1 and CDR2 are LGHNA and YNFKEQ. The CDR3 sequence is CASSQAAGSTDTQYF. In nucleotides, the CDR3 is TGTGCCAGCAGCCAAGCCGCGGGGAGCACAGATACGCAGTATTTT.

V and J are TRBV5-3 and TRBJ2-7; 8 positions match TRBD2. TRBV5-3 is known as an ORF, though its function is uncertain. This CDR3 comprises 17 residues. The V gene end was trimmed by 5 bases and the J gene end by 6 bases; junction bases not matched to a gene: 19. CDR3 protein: CARSGGGLEIALTEQYF. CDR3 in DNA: TGTGCCAGAAGTGGGGGGGGACTAGAGATAGCCTTGACCGAGCAGTACTTC.

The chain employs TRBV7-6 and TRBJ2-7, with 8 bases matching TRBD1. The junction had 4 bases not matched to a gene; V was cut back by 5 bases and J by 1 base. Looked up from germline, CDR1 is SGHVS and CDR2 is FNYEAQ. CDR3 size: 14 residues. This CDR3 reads CASSPGQASYEQYF. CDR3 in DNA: TGTGCCAGCAGCCCGGGACAGGCATCCTACGAGCAGTACTTC.

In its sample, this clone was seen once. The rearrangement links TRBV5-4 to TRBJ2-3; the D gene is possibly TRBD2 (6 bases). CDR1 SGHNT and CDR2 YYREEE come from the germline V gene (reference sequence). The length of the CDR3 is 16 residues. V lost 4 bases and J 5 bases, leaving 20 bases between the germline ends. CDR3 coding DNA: TGTGCCAGCAGCACCAGACTAGGAGGGCTCGGAGATACGCAGTATTTT. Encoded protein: CASSTRLGGLGDTQYF.

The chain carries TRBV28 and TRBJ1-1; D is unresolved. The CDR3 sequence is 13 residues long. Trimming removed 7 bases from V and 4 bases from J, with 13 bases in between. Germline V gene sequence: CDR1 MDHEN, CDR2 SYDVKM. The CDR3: CASTTRPGTEAFF. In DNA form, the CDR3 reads TGTGCCAGCACCACCCGACCGGGCACTGAAGCTTTCTTT.

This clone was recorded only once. The CDR3 reads CASSLGAGAGELFF. The CDR3 DNA reads TGTGCCAGCAGCTTGGGGGCAGGGGCCGGGGAGCTGTTTTTT. The chain uses TRBV5-6 and TRBJ2-2; possible D gene TRBD1, 6 bases. V lost 0 bases, J lost 6 bases, and 9 bases lay in between. The CDR3 is 14 amino acids. CDR1 and CDR2 (germline): SGHDT, YYEEEE.

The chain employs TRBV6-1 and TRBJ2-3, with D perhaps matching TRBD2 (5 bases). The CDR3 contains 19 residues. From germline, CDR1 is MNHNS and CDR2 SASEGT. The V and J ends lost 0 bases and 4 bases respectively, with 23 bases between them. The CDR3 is CASSEAFEYLAAFADTQYF. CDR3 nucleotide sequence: TGTGCCAGCAGTGAAGCGTTTGAATACCTAGCAGCTTTCGCAGATACGCAGTATTTT.

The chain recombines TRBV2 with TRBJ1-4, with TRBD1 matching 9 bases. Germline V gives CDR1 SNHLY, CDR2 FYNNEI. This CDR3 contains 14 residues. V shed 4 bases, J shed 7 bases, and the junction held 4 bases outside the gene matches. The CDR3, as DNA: TGTGCCAGCAGTGGGACAGGGGAAGGTGAAAAACTGTTTTTT. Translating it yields CASSGTGEGEKLFF.

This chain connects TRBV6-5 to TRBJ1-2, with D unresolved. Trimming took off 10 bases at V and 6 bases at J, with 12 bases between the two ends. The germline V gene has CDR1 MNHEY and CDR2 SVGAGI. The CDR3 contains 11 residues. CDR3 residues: CATTGRDGYTF. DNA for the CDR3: TGTGCCACCACCGGTCGGGATGGCTACACCTTC.

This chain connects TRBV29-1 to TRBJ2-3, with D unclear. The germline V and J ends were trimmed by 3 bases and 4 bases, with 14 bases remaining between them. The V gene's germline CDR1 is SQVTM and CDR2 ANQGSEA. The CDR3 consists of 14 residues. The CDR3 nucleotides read TGCAGCGTTGATTCTCAGGAAGCCGCAGATACGCAGTATTTT. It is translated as CSVDSQEAADTQYF.

The CDR3: CASSVVPSDRSTDTQYF. The CDR3 DNA follows: TGTGCCAGCAGCGTAGTACCTAGCGACAGAAGCACAGATACGCAGTATTTT. V and J are TRBV9 and TRBJ2-3, with D perhaps matching TRBD2 (6 bases). Per germline, CDR1 SGDLS and CDR2 YYNGEE. The ends were cut back, 0 bases at V and 0 bases at J, with 14 bases in the middle. CDR3 length equals 17 residues.

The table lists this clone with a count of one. The CDR3 spells CASSPGQGAWVKFEQYF. The CDR3 nucleotides are TGTGCCAGCAGCCCGGGACAGGGGGCTTGGGTAAAATTCGAGCAGTACTTC. This chain joins TRBV11-2 and TRBJ2-7; 12 bases match TRBD1. CDR3 size: 17 residues. V trimming: 5 bases; J trimming: 6 bases; junction bases outside the gene matches: 14. Germline CDR1 and CDR2: SGHAT and FQNNGV.

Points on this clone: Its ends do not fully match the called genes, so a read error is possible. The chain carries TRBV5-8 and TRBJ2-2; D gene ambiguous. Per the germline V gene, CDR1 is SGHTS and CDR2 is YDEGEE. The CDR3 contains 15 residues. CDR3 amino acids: CASGFSASPRGELFF. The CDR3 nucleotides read TGTGCCAGCGGCTTTTCGGCTAGTCCTCGTGGGGAGCTGTTTTTT. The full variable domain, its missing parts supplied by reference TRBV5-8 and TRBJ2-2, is EAGVTQSPTHLIKTRGQQATLRCSPISGHTSVYWYQQALGLGLQFLLWYDEGEERNRGNFPPRFSGRQFPNYSSELNVNALELEDSALYLCASGFSASPRGELFFGEGSRLTVL.

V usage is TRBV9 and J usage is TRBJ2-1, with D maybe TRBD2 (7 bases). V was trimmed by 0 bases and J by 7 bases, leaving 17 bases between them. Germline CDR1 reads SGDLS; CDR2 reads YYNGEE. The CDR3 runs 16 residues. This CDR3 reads CASSVGAGATDNEQFF. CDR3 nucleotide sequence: TGTGCCAGCAGCGTAGGCGCGGGGGCCACGGATAATGAGCAGTTCTTC. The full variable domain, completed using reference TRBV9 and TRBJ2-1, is DSGVTQTPKHLITATGQRVTLRCSPRSGDLSVYWYQQSLDQGLQFLIQYYNGEERAKGNILERFSAQQFPDLHSELNLSSLELGDSALYFCASSVGAGATDNEQFFGPGTRLTVL.

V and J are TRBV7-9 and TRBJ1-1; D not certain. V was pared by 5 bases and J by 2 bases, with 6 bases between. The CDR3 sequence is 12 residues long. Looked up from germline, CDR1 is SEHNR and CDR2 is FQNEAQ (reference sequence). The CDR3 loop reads CASSPQNTEAFF. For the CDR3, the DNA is TGTGCCAGCAGCCCACAAAACACTGAAGCTTTCTTT.

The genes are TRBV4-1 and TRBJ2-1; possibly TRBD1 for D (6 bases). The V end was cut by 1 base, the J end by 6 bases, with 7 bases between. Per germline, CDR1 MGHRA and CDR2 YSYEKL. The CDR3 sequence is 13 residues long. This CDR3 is CASSQAQGNEQFF. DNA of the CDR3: TGCGCCAGCAGCCAAGCACAGGGCAATGAGCAGTTCTTC.

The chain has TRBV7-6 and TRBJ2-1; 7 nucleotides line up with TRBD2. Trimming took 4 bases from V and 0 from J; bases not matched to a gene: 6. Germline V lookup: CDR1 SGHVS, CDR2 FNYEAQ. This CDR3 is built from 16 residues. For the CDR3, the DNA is TGTGCCAGCAGCTGGGAGCGGGAAGCCTCCTACAATGAGCAGTTCTTC. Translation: CASSWEREASYNEQFF.

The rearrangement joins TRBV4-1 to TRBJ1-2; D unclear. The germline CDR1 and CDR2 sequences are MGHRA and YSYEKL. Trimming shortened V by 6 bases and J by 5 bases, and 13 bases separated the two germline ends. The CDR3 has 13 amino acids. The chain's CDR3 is CASSPQISYGYTF. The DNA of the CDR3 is TGCGCCAGCAGTCCACAGATTTCGTATGGCTACACCTTC.

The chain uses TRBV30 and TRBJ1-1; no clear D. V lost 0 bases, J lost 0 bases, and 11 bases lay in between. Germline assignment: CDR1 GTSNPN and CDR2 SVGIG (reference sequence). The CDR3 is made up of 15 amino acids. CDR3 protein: CAWSVRGKMNTEAFF. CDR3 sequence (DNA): TGTGCCTGGAGTGTAAGAGGAAAAATGAACACTGAAGCTTTCTTT.